The clone carrying this TCR beta chain was counted many times. This record belongs to a study of neurological immune-mediated disorders. TCRdb used MiXCR to reprocess the 5' RACE reads, holding one entry per CDR3 protein. Of some 50,000 distinct CDR3 sequences in the sample, roughly 15% were seen once. The CDR3 is 12 amino acids. The V and J ends lost 6 bases and 5 bases respectively, with 8 bases between them. From germline, CDR1 is SNHLY and CDR2 FYNNEI. This chain uses TRBV2 with TRBJ2-4, with D unclear. The TCR was taken from a man aged 55 to 70 in good health. Sequencing was performed on PBMCs. The CDR3 is CASRDLENIQYF. CDR3 bases: TGTGCCAGCAGAGACCTGGAAAACATTCAGTACTTC.